Below, 17 T cell receptor beta chains from the same sample are listed, as sequenced in a study of spatial heterogeneity in lung cancer. Their specific antigens are unknown. Overall study findings and caveats: One measure, the expanded intratumoral alpha and beta TCR count, tracked tumor mutation counts.

Via MiXCR, TCRdb re-called the 5' RACE reads, giving one row per CDR3 protein. The sample records about 100,000 distinct CDR3 sequences, nearly 4.5% being singletons. The time point: sample taken at primary tumor resection. The material sequenced was lung tumor tissue, taken at surgery. All receptors come from a male donor with early-stage non-small cell lung cancer.

This clonotype was detected ten times or more. The genes are TRBV20-1 and TRBJ1-5; D gene ambiguous. The V end lost 5 bases, the J end lost 6 bases, and 17 bases lay between the germline ends. This CDR3 region has 14 residues. Germline lookup yields CDR1 DFQATT and CDR2 SNEGSKA (reference sequence). The CDR3 sequence: CSAQRPGPVQPQHF. The DNA for the CDR3 is TGCAGTGCTCAACGGCCCGGGCCGGTTCAGCCCCAGCATTTT.

In its sample, this clonotype was seen many times. The V and J genes are TRBV6-1 and TRBJ2-7; no firm D call. The ends were cut back, 0 bases at V and 5 bases at J, with 5 bases in the middle. The CDR3 runs 12 residues. CDR1 and CDR2 from the germline V gene are MNHNS and SASEGT. The CDR3 nucleotides are TGTGCCAGCAGTGAAGCACGGGACGAGCAGTACTTC. This gives the protein CASSEARDEQYF.

The chain combines TRBV27 with TRBJ2-7, with D perhaps TRBD1 (5 bases). Looked up from germline, CDR1 is MNHEY and CDR2 is SMNVEV (reference sequence). V shed 9 bases and J shed 1 base, with 16 bases lying between them. CDR3 size: 14 residues. The CDR3: CASKYEAGSYEQYF. CDR3 DNA sequence: TGTGCCAGTAAATACGAGGCAGGGTCCTACGAGCAGTACTTC.

This rearrangement joins TRBV9 to TRBJ2-5, with unresolved D. V gave up 4 bases and J gave up 4 bases, with 14 bases separating them. CDR1 is SGDLS, CDR2 YYNGEE, per germline. This CDR3 is built from 14 residues. In nucleotides, the CDR3 is TGTGCCAGCAGCCCCGGACGGGCCATAGAGACCCAGTACTTC. The encoded protein is CASSPGRAIETQYF. The variable domain in full, with the rest retrieved from reference TRBV9 and TRBJ2-5, is DSGVTQTPKHLITATGQRVTLRCSPRSGDLSVYWYQQSLDQGLQFLIQYYNGEERAKGNILERFSAQQFPDLHSELNLSSLELGDSALYFCASSPGRAIETQYFGPGTRLLVL.

Many counts were recorded for this clonotype. The rearrangement joins TRBV6-5 to TRBJ2-1, with TRBD2 matching over 12 bases. This CDR3 is built from 19 residues. V shed 0 bases and J 5 bases; nucleotides not matched to a gene: 11. CDR1 is MNHEY, CDR2 SVGAGI, per germline. CDR3 sequence reads: CASSYSLGLAGSPDNEQFF. The CDR3 DNA is TGTGCCAGCAGTTACTCTTTAGGACTAGCGGGAAGCCCGGACAATGAGCAGTTCTTC.

This clonotype was observed many times. Mismatch with germline at one junction end may stem from a read error. The rearrangement joins TRBV7-7 to TRBJ2-5; 12 bases map to TRBD2. CDR1 and CDR2 from the germline V gene are SSHAT and FNYEAQ (reference sequence). The CDR3 consists of 15 residues. The DNA for the CDR3 is TGTGCTAGCAGCCCCGGACTAGCGGGGAGTGAGACCCAGTACTTC. This translates into CASSPGLAGSETQYF.

Of note for this clonotype: This may stem from a read error, because a much larger clone lies one nucleotide away. This chain uses TRBV12-3 or TRBV12-4 with TRBJ1-5, with 7 positions matching TRBD1. This CDR3 comprises 13 residues. The CDR3 spells CTSSNRGDQPQHF. The CDR3 bases are TGTACCAGCAGTAACAGGGGTGATCAGCCCCAGCATTTT.

This clonotype was detected many times. The J gene is TRBJ2-3, the V gene TRBV2; 9 bases align to TRBD1. Germline V lookup: CDR1 SNHLY, CDR2 FYNNEI. This CDR3 has 15 amino acids. V lost 6 bases to trimming and J lost 1 base; unmatched junction nucleotides: 5. In nucleotides, the CDR3 is TGTGCCAGCAGGCTCCGGGACAGGGGCACAGATACGCAGTATTTT. It yields the protein CASRLRDRGTDTQYF.

At least ten counts were recorded for this clonotype. The chain recombines TRBV7-9 with TRBJ1-1; D perhaps matches TRBD1 (5 bases). Germline V gene sequence: CDR1 SEHNR, CDR2 FQNEAQ (reference sequence). The CDR3 has 15 residues. Between the trimmed V and J ends, which lost 4 bases and 0 bases, there was a span of 12 bases. In DNA form, the CDR3 reads TGTGCCAGCAGCTCCAGTGGACACTTGAACACTGAAGCTTTCTTT. Its protein is CASSSSGHLNTEAFF.

The chain couples TRBV4-1 to TRBJ2-5; D is undetermined. V lost 4 bases and J lost 3, with 9 bases in between. Germline values: CDR1 MGHRA, CDR2 YSYEKL. CDR3 length: 13 residues. CDR3 protein: CASSPEREETQYF. As DNA, the CDR3 is TGCGCCAGCAGCCCTGAAAGGGAAGAGACCCAGTACTTC.

This clonotype was observed many times. The V call is TRBV5-1, the J call TRBJ2-1, with D uncertain. V lost 1 base, J lost 4 bases, and 9 bases lay in between. This CDR3 is 14 amino acids long. CDR1 and CDR2 (germline): SGHRS, YFSETQ. DNA for the CDR3: TGCGCCAGCAGCTTGAGGACGGATTACAATGAGCAGTTCTTC. It translates to CASSLRTDYNEQFF.

This clonotype showed up many times. This chain links TRBV2 with TRBJ2-2; D unresolved. This CDR3 has 13 amino acids. Germline-derived CDR1 and CDR2 are SNHLY and FYNNEI. V lost 5 bases and J 5 bases, leaving 9 bases between the germline ends. The CDR3 protein is CASSRGGTGELFF. CDR3 sequence (DNA): TGTGCCAGCAGTCGAGGTGGGACCGGGGAGCTGTTTTTT.

This clonotype was counted at least ten times. The chain employs TRBV2 and TRBJ2-3; TRBD2 might be the D (6 bases). Germline loops: CDR1 SNHLY, CDR2 FYNNEI. This CDR3 is built from 13 residues. V lost 11 bases and J 0 bases, leaving 12 bases between the germline ends. CDR3: CAGGKGSTDTQYF. The CDR3 DNA is TGTGCCGGGGGGAAGGGGAGCACAGATACGCAGTATTTT.

The table lists this clonotype with a few counts. The chain couples TRBV20-1 to TRBJ2-1, with TRBD1 matching over 9 bases. J gave up 6 bases and V 0 bases, and 3 bases lay outside the gene matches. The CDR3 runs 14 residues. Germline values: CDR1 DFQATT, CDR2 SNEGSKA (reference sequence). The DNA of the CDR3 is TGCAGTGCTAGAGATGGGACAGGGACCAATGAGCAGTTCTTC. Amino acid sequence: CSARDGTGTNEQFF.

This clonotype has at least ten counts. This chain connects TRBV20-1 to TRBJ1-1; 9 positions agree with TRBD1. The CDR3 consists of 16 residues. Germline V CDR1 and CDR2: DFQATT, SNEGSKA (reference sequence). V gave up 3 bases and J gave up 1 base; unmatched junction bases: 9. The CDR3 coding sequence is TGCAGTGCTAGGGGACAGGGACGACCTCGGAACACTGAAGCTTTCTTT. Encoded protein: CSARGQGRPRNTEAFF.

There are many counts of this clonotype. The rearrangement uses TRBV5-1 and TRBJ2-1; 9 bases line up with TRBD1. V shed 2 bases and J 8 bases; nucleotides not matched to a gene: 5. The length of the CDR3 is 14 residues. Germline CDR1 and CDR2: SGHRS and YFSETQ. CDR3 protein: CASSLGQGHDEQFF. CDR3 DNA sequence: TGCGCCAGCAGCTTAGGACAGGGGCACGATGAGCAGTTCTTC.

This clonotype was counted a few times. The CDR3, as DNA: TGTGCCAGCCTCGGACTAGCGGGAGACAACGAGCAGTACTTC. Translating it yields CASLGLAGDNEQYF. The V call is TRBV7-9, the J call TRBJ2-7; 13 bases are shared with TRBD2. Unmatched junction bases numbered 6, after V lost 8 bases and J lost 5 bases. Germline CDR1 is SEHNR and CDR2 is FQNEAQ (reference sequence). The CDR3 has 14 residues.